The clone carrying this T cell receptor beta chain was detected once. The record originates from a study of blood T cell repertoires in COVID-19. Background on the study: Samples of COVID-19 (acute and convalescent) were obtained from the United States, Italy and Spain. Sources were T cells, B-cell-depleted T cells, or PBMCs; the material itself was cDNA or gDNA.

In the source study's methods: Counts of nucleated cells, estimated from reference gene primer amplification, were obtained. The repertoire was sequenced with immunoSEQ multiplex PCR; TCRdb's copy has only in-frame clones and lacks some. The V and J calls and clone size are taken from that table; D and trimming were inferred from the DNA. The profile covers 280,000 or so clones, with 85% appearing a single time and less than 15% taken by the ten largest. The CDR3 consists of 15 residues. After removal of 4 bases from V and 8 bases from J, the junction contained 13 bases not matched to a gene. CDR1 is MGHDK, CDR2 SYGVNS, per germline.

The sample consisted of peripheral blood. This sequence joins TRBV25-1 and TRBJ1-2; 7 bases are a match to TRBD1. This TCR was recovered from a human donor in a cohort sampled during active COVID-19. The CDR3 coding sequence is TGTGCCAGCAGTGTGACAGGGACCCCCCTTGGGGGCTACACCTTC. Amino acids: CASSVTGTPLGGYTF.